This TCR beta chain was identified during a study of T cell responses to AZD1222 COVID-19 vaccine. Germline V CDR1 and CDR2: LNHDA, SQIVND (reference sequence). The CDR3 covers 15 residues. V was pared by 6 bases and J by 2 bases, with 16 bases between. Sequencing used immunoSEQ multiplex PCR; TCRdb keeps in-frame clones, though not all of them. The sample lists 95,000 or so clones, roughly 89% seen once, with about 2.6% in the top ten. Findings of the study overall: Repertoire sampling occurred only after the peak T cell response.

A note on this clone: Its antigen is not known.

This receptor was obtained from an adult in good health. This chain connects TRBV19 to TRBJ1-1; D call uncertain. Sequences were derived from peripheral blood, sampled on day 0 of MenACWY control vaccination. Here the CDR3 reads CASRSTTLRNTEAFF. DNA for the CDR3: TGTGCCAGTAGGAGTACGACTCTTCGAAACACTGAAGCTTTCTTT.